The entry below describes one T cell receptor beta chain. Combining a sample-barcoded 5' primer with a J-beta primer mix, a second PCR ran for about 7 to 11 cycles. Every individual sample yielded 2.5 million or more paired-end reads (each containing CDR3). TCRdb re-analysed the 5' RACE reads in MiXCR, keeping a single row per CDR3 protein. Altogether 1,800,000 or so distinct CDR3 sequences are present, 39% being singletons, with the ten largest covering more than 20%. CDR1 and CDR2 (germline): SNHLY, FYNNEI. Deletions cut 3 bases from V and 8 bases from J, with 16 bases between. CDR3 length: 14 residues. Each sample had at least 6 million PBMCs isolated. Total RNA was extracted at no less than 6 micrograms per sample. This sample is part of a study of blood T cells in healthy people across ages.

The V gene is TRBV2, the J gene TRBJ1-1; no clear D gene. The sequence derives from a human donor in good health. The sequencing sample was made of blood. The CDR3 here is CASSDETSLGEAFF. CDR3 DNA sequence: TGTGCCAGCAGTGACGAGACGTCCCTAGGGGAAGCTTTCTTT.